The entry below describes one T cell receptor (beta chain). This specimen comes from a study of blood T cell repertoires in COVID-19. At the level of the study: The samples span acute and convalescent COVID-19 from the United States, Italy and Spain. PBMCs, B-cell-depleted T cells, or T cells were the source of the cDNA or gDNA that made up the material.

Germline V gene lookup returns CDR1 SGHRS and CDR2 YFSETQ. CDR3 length: 13 amino acids. Trimming left V 0 bases short and J 5 bases short, with 8 bases between. Only in-frame clones appear in the TCRdb table, and some are missing; sequencing was by immunoSEQ multiplex PCR. Among around 110,000 clones listed, almost 85% were seen once. The genes are TRBV5-1 and TRBJ1-2, with a weak D call TRBD1 (5 bases). The origin of this receptor is a human donor in a cohort sampled during active COVID-19. The sequencing sample was made of peripheral blood. The CDR3 region is CASSLAGGYGYTF. The CDR3 DNA reads TGCGCCAGCAGCTTGGCCGGGGGATATGGCTACACCTTC.